The clone carrying this TCR beta chain appeared a few times. Its specificity is not known. The V gene end was trimmed by 6 bases and the J gene end by 7 bases; junction bases not matched to a gene: 13. The CDR3 contains 16 residues. Germline assignment: CDR1 LNHDA and CDR2 SQIVND (reference sequence). These data are taken from a study of cytomegalovirus exposure and HLA in healthy donors. Broader study findings: A later analysis by the authors found several of the most significant clusters apparently linked to common viral pathogens. Using the classifier, cytomegalovirus status was reportedly diagnosed with high specificity and sensitivity. Reportedly, fewer N-insertions than the roughly 690-donor mean appeared in an Asian-associated ancestry cluster in a later analysis.

PCR amplification relied on 60 Vbeta primers (plus 13 Jbeta primers). TCRdb's table, derived via immunoSEQ multiplex PCR, lists solely in-frame clones and lacks some. The sample records approximately 100,000 clones, 84% being singletons. The V call is TRBV19, the J call TRBJ2-1; TRBD2 matches at 9 bases. The clonotype originates from a woman aged 18-29 years in good health and CMV-seronegative. Sequenced material: PBMCs. The CDR3 DNA reads TGTGCCAGTAGAAGTAGCGGGAGAGGAGGAACGAATGAGCAGTTCTTC. Amino acid sequence: CASRSSGRGGTNEQFF.